The 8 T cell receptor beta chains below come from one sample, sequenced in a study of shared clonotypes between healthy human individuals (TCRdb year 2020). CD8 naive samples were obtained by positive selection for CCR7 among CD45RO-negative cells, yielding a CD45RA+CCR7+ population from which TemRA cells were excluded. The receptor library was made with the immunoSEQ multiplex PCR assay. TCRdb obtained this table from immuneACCESS and retained in-frame rearrangements with V and J assigned. These tables miss some clones; where compared with another copy, unresolved V genes account for less than half of the shortfall, and the remainder is unexplained. In this sample the table shows over 2 million clones, approximately 95% of which occur a single time. The top ten clonotypes cover about 1.1% of the sample. The sequenced sample consisted of naive CD8+ T cells sorted from blood. The sample's cell subset or site label, decoded: CD45RA+CCR7+. The receptors shown here come from a man aged 18 to 29 in good health.

The V and J genes are TRBV2 and TRBJ2-7; a possible D gene is TRBD2 (5 bases). Germline V gene data show CDR1 as SNHLY and CDR2 as FYNNEI. V lost 7 bases and J 3 bases, leaving 25 bases between the germline ends. There are 17 residues in the CDR3. The CDR3 here is CASIIINRVSGFYEQYF. The CDR3 DNA reads TGTGCCAGCATCATCATAAATCGGGTATCGGGGTTCTACGAGCAGTACTTC. Combining the CDR3 with reference TRBV2 and TRBJ2-7 gives the whole variable domain EPEVTQTPSHQVTQMGQEVILRCVPISNHLYFYWYRQILGQKVEFLVSFYNNEISEKSEIFDDQFSVERPDGSNFTLKIRSTKLEDSAMYFCASIIINRVSGFYEQYFGPGTRLTVT.

This clone was picked up one time. The chain couples TRBV6-6 to TRBJ2-3, with unresolved D. Germline CDR1 reads MNHNY; CDR2 reads SVGAGI (reference sequence). V lost 3 bases and J 4 bases, leaving 8 bases between the germline ends. The CDR3 runs to 13 residues. The CDR3 loop reads CASSYLGPDTQYF. The CDR3, as DNA: TGTGCCAGCAGTTATTTGGGCCCAGATACGCAGTATTTT.

On this clone itself: This CDR3 is also generated by other DNA sequences in the sample. The rearrangement uses TRBV6-5 and TRBJ2-7; D unresolved. V was cut by 2 bases and J by 0 bases, with 8 bases left in between. Germline CDR1 and CDR2: MNHEY and SVGAGI. The CDR3 totals 14 residues. The CDR3 coding sequence is TGTGCCAGCAGTTACGTCGTGGGCTCCTACGAGCAGTACTTC. Translation gives CASSYVVGSYEQYF.

This rearrangement joins TRBV5-6 to TRBJ2-5; TRBD2 might be the D (6 bases). Between the trimmed V and J ends, which lost 0 bases and 5 bases, there was a span of 14 bases. The CDR3 has 15 amino acids. The V gene's germline CDR1 is SGHDT and CDR2 YYEEEE. CDR3 sequence reads: CASSLALASGETQYF. The CDR3 nucleotides read TGTGCCAGCAGCTTGGCCTTGGCCAGCGGGGAGACCCAGTACTTC.

In the case of this clone: This same CDR3 is encoded by further DNA sequences in the sample. The V gene is TRBV6-5, the J gene TRBJ2-7; D not certain. The CDR3 runs to 12 residues. The germline V gene encodes CDR1 MNHEY and CDR2 SVGAGI. The V and J ends lost 1 base and 2 bases respectively, with 3 bases between them. CDR3 protein: CASSYFPYEQYF. The CDR3 DNA is TGTGCCAGCAGTTACTTTCCCTACGAGCAGTACTTC.

The chain joins TRBV5-1 to TRBJ2-1; TRBD1 aligns across 7 bases. V lost 3 bases, J lost 7 bases, and 7 bases stayed unmatched. Germline loops: CDR1 SGHRS, CDR2 YFSETQ. The CDR3 has 14 residues. CDR3 coding DNA: TGCGCCAGCAGCTCCGGGACAGACATTAATGAGCAGTTCTTC. This translates into CASSSGTDINEQFF.

V usage is TRBV29-1 and J usage is TRBJ2-7; 11 bases match TRBD2. The CDR3 covers 14 residues. CDR1 and CDR2 from the germline V gene are SQVTM and ANQGSEA. The J segment lost 7 bases and the V segment lost 0 bases, leaving 5 bases of the junction unmatched. CDR3 DNA sequence: TGCAGCGTTGAAGATGGGCTAGCGGGAGGTGAGCAGTACTTC. It codes for CSVEDGLAGGEQYF.

This chain connects TRBV6-5 to TRBJ2-7; unclear D gene. The V end lost 7 bases, the J end lost 4 bases, and 17 bases lay between the germline ends. This CDR3 comprises 14 residues. Germline CDR1 is MNHEY and CDR2 is SVGAGI. In nucleotides, the CDR3 is TGTGCCAGCAAAAAGGGCAATGCCGCGTACGAGCAGTACTTC. This sequence encodes CASKKGNAAYEQYF.